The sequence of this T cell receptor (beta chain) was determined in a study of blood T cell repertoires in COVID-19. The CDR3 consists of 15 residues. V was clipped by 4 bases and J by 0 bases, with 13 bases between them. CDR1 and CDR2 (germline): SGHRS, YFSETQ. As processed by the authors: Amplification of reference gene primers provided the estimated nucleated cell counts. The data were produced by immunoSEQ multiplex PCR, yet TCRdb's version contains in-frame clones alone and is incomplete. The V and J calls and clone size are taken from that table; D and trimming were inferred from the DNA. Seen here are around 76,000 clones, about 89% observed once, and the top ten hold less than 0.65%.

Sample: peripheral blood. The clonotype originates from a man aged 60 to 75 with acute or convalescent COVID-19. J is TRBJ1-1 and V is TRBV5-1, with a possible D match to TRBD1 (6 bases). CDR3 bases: TGCGCCAGCAGCCTCCGAGGGGACATGAACACTGAAGCTTTCTTT. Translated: CASSLRGDMNTEAFF.